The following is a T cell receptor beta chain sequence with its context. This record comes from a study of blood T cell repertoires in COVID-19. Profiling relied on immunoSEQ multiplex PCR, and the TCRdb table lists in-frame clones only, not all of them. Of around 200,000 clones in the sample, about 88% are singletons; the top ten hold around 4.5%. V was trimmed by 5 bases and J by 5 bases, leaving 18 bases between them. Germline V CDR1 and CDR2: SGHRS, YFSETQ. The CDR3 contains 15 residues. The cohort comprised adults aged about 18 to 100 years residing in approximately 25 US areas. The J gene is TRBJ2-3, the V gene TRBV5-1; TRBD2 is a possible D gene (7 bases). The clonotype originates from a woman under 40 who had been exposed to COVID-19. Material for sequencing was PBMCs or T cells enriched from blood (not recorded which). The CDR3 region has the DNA TGCGCCAGCAGGCTCCTCGGGGGGCCGGGAGATACGCAGTATTTT. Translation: CASRLLGGPGDTQYF.